The table lists the clone carrying this T cell receptor (beta chain) with many counts. Method: immunoSEQ multiplex PCR; TCRdb's copy keeps in-frame clones and lacks some. Listed for the sample are approximately 34,000 clones, none seen a single time. This sample stems from a study of T cells after posttransplantation cyclophosphamide. The CDR3 covers 13 residues. Germline values: CDR1 SGHDN, CDR2 FVKESK. The J segment lost 8 bases and the V segment lost 3 bases, leaving 3 bases of the junction unmatched. This receptor was identified in a woman aged 45-59 years in good health and a related stem cell transplant donor. This sequence joins TRBV14 and TRBJ1-2; 10 bases align to TRBD1. Sequenced material: PBMCs. CDR3 in DNA: TGTGCCAGCAGCCAGGGACAGGGGCGCGGCTACACCTTC. Its protein is CASSQGQGRGYTF.